These 7 T cell receptor beta chains came from one sample sequenced in a study of blood T cells in healthy people across ages. It was with a sample-barcoded 5' primer and a J-beta primer mix that a second PCR of roughly 6 to 11 cycles was run. TCRdb re-called the 5' RACE reads with MiXCR, one entry per CDR3 protein. Of approximately 760,000 distinct CDR3 sequences listed, 25% are singletons. This sample also belongs to another study, concerning T cells of mothers and their children.

The sequenced material came from blood. These receptors originate from a boy aged 5-17 years in good health.

This clonotype turned up a few times. The rearrangement links TRBV7-2 to TRBJ1-2; D is ambiguous. The V end lost 4 bases, the J end lost 0 bases, and 15 bases lay between the germline ends. Germline values: CDR1 SGHTA, CDR2 FQGNSA. CDR3 size: 16 residues. CDR3 nucleotides: TGTGCCAGCAGCTCCACCGTAACCCTAGCTAACTATGGCTACACCTTC. Its protein is CASSSTVTLANYGYTF.

This chain connects TRBV5-5 to TRBJ2-5; no firm D call. The J call is uncertain, as TRBJ2-1 better fits the DNA end. CDR1 is SGHKS and CDR2 is YYEKEE in the germline V gene (reference sequence). The CDR3 extends over 13 amino acids. CDR3 sequence: CASSFEVVTEQFF. CDR3 DNA sequence: TGTGCCAGCAGCTTTGAAGTAGTTACTGAGCAGTTCTTC.

This clonotype was found a few times. The rearrangement uses TRBV20-1 and TRBJ1-3, with D perhaps TRBD1 (5 bases). Germline CDR1 DFQATT, CDR2 SNEGSKA (reference sequence). V was pared by 0 bases and J by 6 bases, with 9 bases between. The CDR3 loop spans 13 amino acids. This chain's CDR3 is CSARDMTVNTIYF. The CDR3 DNA is TGCAGTGCTAGAGACATGACAGTAAACACCATATATTTT.

A note on this clonotype: One end of the junction does not line up with germline, which may come from a read error. The CDR3 DNA sequence: TGTGCCGGCAGGCACCCGGGACCCACCTACAATGAGCAGTTCTTC. This encodes CAGRHPGPTYNEQFF. The chain links TRBV6-2 or TRBV6-3 to TRBJ2-1, with D perhaps TRBD1 or TRBD2 (5 bases each). The length of the CDR3 is 15 residues. Germline V lookup: CDR1 MNHEY, CDR2 SVGEGT.

This clonotype was detected only a few times. In DNA, the CDR3 is TGCGCCAGCAGCTTGTATTTGGCGGGAGGGGCCTACGAGCAGTACTTC. Its translation: CASSLYLAGGAYEQYF. This rearrangement joins TRBV5-1 to TRBJ2-7, with TRBD2 matching 9 bases. This CDR3 is 16 amino acids long. The J segment lost 2 bases and the V segment lost 1 base, leaving 7 bases of the junction unmatched. The germline gives CDR1 SGHRS, CDR2 YFSETQ.

The chain uses TRBV23-1 and TRBJ1-2; no definite D call. TRBV23-1 is placed among ORFs of uncertain function. The CDR3 is 9 amino acids. With 6 bases removed from V and 11 bases from J, the gap between germline ends came to 7 bases. Written as DNA, the CDR3 is TGCGCCAGCAGATTTAGTTACACCTTC. It translates to CASRFSYTF.

In its sample, this clonotype was seen many times. V and J are TRBV20-1 and TRBJ2-5; D might be TRBD2 (6 bases). V was shortened by 0 bases and J by 1 base, with 9 bases between the two germline ends. Germline values: CDR1 DFQATT, CDR2 SNEGSKA (reference sequence). CDR3 length: 14 amino acids. CDR3 in amino acids: CSARDGSGQETQYF. CDR3 coding DNA: TGCAGTGCTAGAGATGGTAGCGGCCAAGAGACCCAGTACTTC.